The clone carrying this T cell receptor (beta chain) has a handful of counts. What it binds is not known. Treatment in this sample: oral pan-JAK inhibitor, 5-10 mg twice daily. Alopecia areata patients provided lesional scalp punch biopsies and peripheral blood. This record comes from a study of CD8+ T cells in alopecia areata. Study-level background: Treatment comprised oral tofacitinib, 5 to 10 mg twice daily, in treated patients. Treated patients were scored for severity by percent of scalp affected. General study findings and limits: In scalp and blood during tofacitinib, many expanded lesional clones persisted. A single nonresponder leaves the baseline CD8+ expansion link to response uncertain.

Following extraction, RNA underwent reverse transcription to cDNA, which served as the sequencing template. The assay was immunoSEQ multiplex PCR, and TCRdb's table has in-frame clones only and misses some. The data hold 15,000 to 20,000 clones, with around 50% observed a single time. The CDR3 runs to 17 residues. From germline, CDR1 is SNHLY and CDR2 FYNNEI. V was cut by 0 bases and J by 4 bases, with 18 bases left in between. The J gene is TRBJ2-5, the V gene TRBV2, with no clear D. The starting material was skin, obtained at week 4, from a patient treated with tofacitinib. The clonotype comes from a human donor with alopecia areata. CDR3 amino acids: CASSEAQLTLGGETQYF. The CDR3 coding sequence is TGTGCCAGCAGTGAAGCGCAATTGACCCTAGGTGGAGAGACCCAGTACTTC.